A single T cell receptor (beta chain) is shown here with its context. The data derive from a study of blood T cell repertoires in COVID-19. Across the whole study: Some COVID-19 samples were acute and others convalescent; all came from the United States, Italy and Spain. Nucleic acid was either cDNA or gDNA, and it came from T cells, B-cell-depleted T cells, or PBMCs.

This CDR3 contains 14 residues. Germline CDR1 ENHRY, CDR2 SYGVKD. As originally analysed: Amplification of reference gene primers provided the estimated nucleated cell counts. Some clones are missing from TCRdb's copy, which holds only in-frame ones; the method was immunoSEQ multiplex PCR. V and J calls and clone size are given by that table; D and trimming were obtained from the DNA. The data contain approximately 200,000 clones, around 75% of them seen just once; the ten biggest clones take up approximately 6%. The chain carries TRBV10-3 and TRBJ2-2; 8 bases fit TRBD2. The TCR was taken from a woman aged 35 to 49 with COVID-19, enrolled during active disease. Sequencing was done on a sample of peripheral blood. CDR3 protein: CATTGGAGTGELFF. Written as DNA, the CDR3 is TGTGCTACTACCGGGGGGGCGGGCACCGGGGAGCTGTTTTTT.